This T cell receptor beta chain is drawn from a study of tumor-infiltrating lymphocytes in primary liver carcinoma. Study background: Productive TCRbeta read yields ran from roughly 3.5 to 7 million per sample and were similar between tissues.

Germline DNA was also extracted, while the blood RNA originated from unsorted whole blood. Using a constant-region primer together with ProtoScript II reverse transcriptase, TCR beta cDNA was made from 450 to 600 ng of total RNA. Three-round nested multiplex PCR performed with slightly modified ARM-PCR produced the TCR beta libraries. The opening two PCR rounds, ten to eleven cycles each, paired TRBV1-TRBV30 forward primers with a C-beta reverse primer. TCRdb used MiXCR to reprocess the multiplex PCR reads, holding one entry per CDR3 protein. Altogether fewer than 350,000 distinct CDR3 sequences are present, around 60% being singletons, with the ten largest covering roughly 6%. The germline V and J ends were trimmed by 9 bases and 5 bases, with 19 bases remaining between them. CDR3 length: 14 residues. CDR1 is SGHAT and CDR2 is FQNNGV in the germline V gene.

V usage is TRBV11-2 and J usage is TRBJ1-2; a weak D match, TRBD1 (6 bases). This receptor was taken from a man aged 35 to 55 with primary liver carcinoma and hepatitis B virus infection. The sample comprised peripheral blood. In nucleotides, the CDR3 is TGTGCCAGGAACTTAGATGGGGGCCGATATGGCTACACCTTC. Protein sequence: CARNLDGGRYGYTF.